This TCR beta chain was documented in a study of beta chain features in type 1 diabetes. As to this clone: Its antigen is not known.

The V gene lost 6 bases and the J gene lost 5 bases, with 10 bases spanning the gap. Germline V gene lookup returns CDR1 MNHEY and CDR2 SVGAGI. The CDR3 loop spans 12 amino acids. Isolated RNA was reverse transcribed in full, so expressed TCRB transcripts were sequenced. For naive, central memory and regulatory T cell samples, reads averaged around 3.8 million. Sequencing was performed with immunoSEQ multiplex PCR; in TCRdb, only in-frame clones are kept and a portion is missing. The repertoire has approximately 160,000 clones, roughly 60% of them found once; the top ten carry roughly 0.092%. General study results and limits: A moderate, significant TCRB CDR3 shortening appeared in type 1 diabetes across four CD4+ subsets.

V usage is TRBV6-5 and J usage is TRBJ1-1, with D unclear. The source of this sequence is a man aged 25-40 years with type 1 diabetes. The sample taken for sequencing was naive CD4+ T cells from blood. CDR3 residues: CASSAIGTEAFF. For the CDR3, the DNA is TGTGCCAGCAGCGCAATAGGGACTGAAGCTTTCTTT.